Listed below are T cell receptor beta chains from one sample, sequenced in a study of patients and donors after allogeneic stem cell transplantation. A single record per CDR3 protein comes from TCRdb applying MiXCR to the RT-PCR reads. Seen here are approximately 160,000 distinct CDR3 sequences, more than 20% observed once, and the top ten hold roughly a quarter. Sequencing used blood, either unsorted or a sorted T cell fraction (not recorded which). These receptors were taken from a human donor who was either an allogeneic HSCT recipient or a stem cell or donor lymphocyte infusion donor (not recorded which). It is not recorded whose cells these are; they may come from a transplant donor. Each CDR3 is given with its conserved first and last residue. The D gene is left open where the match is weak.

TRBJ2-1 . TRBV2 CASSEGSSKFF
TRBJ1-2 TRBD1 TRBV29-1 CSVDRGFGGYTF
TRBJ2-2 . TRBV5-1 CASYRTETGNTGELFF
TRBJ1-1 . TRBV12-3/TRBV12-4 CASTTGASAFF
TRBJ1-6 . TRBV6-6 CASSYTILQYNSPLHF
TRBJ2-7 . TRBV12-3/TRBV12-4 CASSSETVYEQYF
TRBJ2-7 . TRBV7-9 CASSLGEVGNEQYF
TRBJ2-2 . TRBV6-5 CASGPTVGELFF
TRBJ1-2 TRBD1 TRBV24-1 CATSDLDRGGYTF
TRBJ2-7 . TRBV6-6 CASSTPDRVLYEQYF
TRBJ2-1 . TRBV19 CASSAAYNVEQFF
TRBJ2-5 . TRBV10-3 CAISPGATTQYF
TRBJ1-3 . TRBV6-2/TRBV6-3 CASSAARDFSGNTIYF
TRBJ2-1 . TRBV12-3/TRBV12-4 CASSLENEQFF
TRBJ2-1 TRBD2 TRBV5-1 CASSLFSGASNEQFF
TRBJ1-4 TRBD1 TRBV7-2 CASSPSAGGANEKLFF
TRBJ1-1 . TRBV28 CASSVHSGTEAFF
TRBJ1-5 . TRBV6-5 CASSYSGRSNQPQHF
TRBJ1-2 . TRBV9 CASSPSDGNYGYTF
TRBJ1-3 . TRBV20-1 CSAREGVLSGNTIYF
TRBJ2-3 TRBD1 TRBV12-3/TRBV12-4 CASSLTPTGGAVLDTQYF
TRBJ1-2 . TRBV12-3/TRBV12-4 CASSQDMLRDGYTF
TRBJ2-3 . TRBV7-2 CASTPTGGGTDTQYF
TRBJ2-1 . TRBV20-1 CSAPRRDSYNEQFF
TRBJ2-5 . TRBV7-7 CASSTGVVETQYF
TRBJ1-5 . TRBV6-5 CASSSRENQPQHF